Listed below are T cell receptor beta chains from one sample, sequenced in a study of blood T cell repertoires in COVID-19. Sequencing used immunoSEQ multiplex PCR; TCRdb keeps in-frame clones, though not all of them. Of about 270,000 clones in the sample, roughly 90% were seen once. Sequenced: PBMCs or T cells enriched from blood (not recorded which). The receptor set was obtained from a man in his forties who had been exposed to COVID-19. Each CDR3 is given with its conserved first and last residue. The D gene is left open where the match is weak. For some rows the clone size is stated as once, few or many, or as a class when expanded; others skip it.

v_gene	d_gene	abundance	j_gene	CDR3aa	CDR3nt
TRBV6-5	TRBD1	few	TRBJ1-5	CASMEGAGNQPQHF	TGTGCCAGCATGGAGGGGGCTGGCAATCAGCCCCAGCATTTT
TRBV6-5	.	.	TRBJ2-7	CASSSQTYEQYF	TGTGCCAGCAGTTCACAAACCTACGAGCAGTACTTC
TRBV9	TRBD1	.	TRBJ2-3	CASSVEGGQGWADTQYF	TGTGCCAGCAGCGTTGAGGGGGGACAGGGCTGGGCAGATACGCAGTATTTT
TRBV10-1	.	.	TRBJ2-5	CASSVGDGGETQYF	TGCGCCAGCAGTGTAGGAGACGGTGGAGAGACCCAGTACTTC
TRBV27	TRBD1	.	TRBJ1-5	CASSLQGEQPQHF	TGTGCCAGCAGTTTACAGGGGGAACAGCCCCAGCATTTT
TRBV6-5	.	.	TRBJ1-1	CASRGQNTEAFF	TGTGCCAGCAGGGGACAGAACACTGAAGCTTTCTTT
TRBV2	TRBD2	.	TRBJ2-3	CASNRLAGVGTDTQYF	TGTGCCAGCAACAGACTAGCGGGAGTTGGGACAGATACGCAGTATTTT
TRBV28	.	.	TRBJ2-5	CASSSGRQETQYF	TGTGCCAGCAGTTCAGGTCGGCAAGAGACCCAGTACTTC
TRBV24-1	.	.	TRBJ2-2	CATRGAATGELFF	TGTGCCACCAGGGGAGCCGCGACCGGGGAGCTGTTTTTT
TRBV7-2	.	.	TRBJ1-2	CASSFAPMAAKNGYTF	TGTGCCAGCAGCTTTGCCCCGATGGCAGCGAAAAATGGCTACACCTTC